Detailed here is one TCR beta chain. The data are from a study of blood T cell repertoires in COVID-19. Assay used: immunoSEQ multiplex PCR; TCRdb lists only in-frame clones, some missing. The table records roughly 140,000 clones, approximately 80% of them present only once. This TCR derives from a woman aged 50 to 60 with acute or convalescent COVID-19. Material for sequencing was peripheral blood.

The DNA of the CDR3 is TGCGCCAGCAGCTTGGTAGGGACAGGCCAAGAGACCCAGTACTTC. It is translated as CASSLVGTGQETQYF. V gene TRBV5-1 combines with J gene TRBJ2-5; TRBD1 matches at 8 bases. Looked up from germline, CDR1 is SGHRS and CDR2 is YFSETQ. J lost 1 base, V lost 0 bases, and 2 bases had no gene match. The length of the CDR3 is 15 residues.